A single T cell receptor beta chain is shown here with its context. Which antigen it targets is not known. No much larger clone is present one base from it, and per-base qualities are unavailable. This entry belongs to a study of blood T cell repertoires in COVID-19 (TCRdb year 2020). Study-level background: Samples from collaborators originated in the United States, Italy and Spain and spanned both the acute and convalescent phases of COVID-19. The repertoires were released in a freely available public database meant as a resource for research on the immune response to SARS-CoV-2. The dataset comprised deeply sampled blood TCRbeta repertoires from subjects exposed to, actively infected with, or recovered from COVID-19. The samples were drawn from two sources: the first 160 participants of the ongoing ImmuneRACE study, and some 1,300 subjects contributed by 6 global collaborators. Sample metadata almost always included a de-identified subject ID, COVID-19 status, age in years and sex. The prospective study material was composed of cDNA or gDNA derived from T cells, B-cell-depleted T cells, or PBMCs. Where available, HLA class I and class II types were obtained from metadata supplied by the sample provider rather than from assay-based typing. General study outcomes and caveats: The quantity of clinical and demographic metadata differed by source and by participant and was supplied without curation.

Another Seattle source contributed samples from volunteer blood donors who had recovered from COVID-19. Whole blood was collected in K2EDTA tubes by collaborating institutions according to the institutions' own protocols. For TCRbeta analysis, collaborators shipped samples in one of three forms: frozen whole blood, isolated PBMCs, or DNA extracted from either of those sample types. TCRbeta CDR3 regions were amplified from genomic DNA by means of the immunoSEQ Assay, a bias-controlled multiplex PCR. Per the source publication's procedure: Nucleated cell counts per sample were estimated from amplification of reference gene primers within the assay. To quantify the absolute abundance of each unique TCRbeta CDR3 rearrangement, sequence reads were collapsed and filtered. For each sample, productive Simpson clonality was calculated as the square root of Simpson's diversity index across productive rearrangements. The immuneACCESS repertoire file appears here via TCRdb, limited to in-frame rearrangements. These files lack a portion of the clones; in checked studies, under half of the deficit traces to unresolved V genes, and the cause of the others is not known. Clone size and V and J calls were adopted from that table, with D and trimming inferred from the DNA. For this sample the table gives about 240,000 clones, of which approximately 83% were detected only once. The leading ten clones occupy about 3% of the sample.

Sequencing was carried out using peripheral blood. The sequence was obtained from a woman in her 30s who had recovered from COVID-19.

The CDR3 protein is CASGEPRTGVIGYTF. The nucleotides are TGTGCCAGCGGGGAGCCACGGACAGGGGTCATCGGCTACACCTTC. This chain is built from TRBV9 and TRBJ1-2; TRBD1 matches 9 bases in the middle. Via the germline V gene, CDR1 is SGDLS and CDR2 YYNGEE. The CDR3 goes from the cysteine to the phenylalanine over 15 residues. Only the CDR3 DNA is retained, 45 bases long and in frame from the first base. V lost 7 bases and J lost 8 bases, and the count of bases not matched to a germline gene is 15.